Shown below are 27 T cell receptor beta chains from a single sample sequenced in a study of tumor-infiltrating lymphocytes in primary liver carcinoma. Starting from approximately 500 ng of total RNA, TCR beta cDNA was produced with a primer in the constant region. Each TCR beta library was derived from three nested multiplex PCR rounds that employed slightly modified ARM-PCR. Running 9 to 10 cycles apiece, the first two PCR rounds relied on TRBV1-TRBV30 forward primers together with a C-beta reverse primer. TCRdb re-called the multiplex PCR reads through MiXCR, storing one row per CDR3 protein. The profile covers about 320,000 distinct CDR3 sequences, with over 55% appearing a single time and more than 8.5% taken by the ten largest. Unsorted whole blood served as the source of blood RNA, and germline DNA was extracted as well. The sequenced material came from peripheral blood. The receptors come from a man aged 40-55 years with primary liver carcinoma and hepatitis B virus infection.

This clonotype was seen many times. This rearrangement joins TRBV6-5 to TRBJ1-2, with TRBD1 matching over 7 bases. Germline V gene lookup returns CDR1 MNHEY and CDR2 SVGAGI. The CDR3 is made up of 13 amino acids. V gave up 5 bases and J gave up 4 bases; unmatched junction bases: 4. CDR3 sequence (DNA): TGTGCCAGCAGTGGCGGGACAGCCTATGGCTACACCTTC. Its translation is CASSGGTAYGYTF.

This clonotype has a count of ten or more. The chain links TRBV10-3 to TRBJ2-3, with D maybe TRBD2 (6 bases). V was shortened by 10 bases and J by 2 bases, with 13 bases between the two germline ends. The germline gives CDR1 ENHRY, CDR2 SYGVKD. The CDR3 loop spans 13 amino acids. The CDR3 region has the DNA TGTGCCACCTCTAGCGACCTCACAGATACGCAGTATTTT. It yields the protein CATSSDLTDTQYF.

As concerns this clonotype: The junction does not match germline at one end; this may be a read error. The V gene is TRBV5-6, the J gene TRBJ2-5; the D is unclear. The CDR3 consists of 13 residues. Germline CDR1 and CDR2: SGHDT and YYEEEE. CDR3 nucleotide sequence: TGTGGCAGCAGCTTGAATAGGCTAGAGACCCAGTACTTC. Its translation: CGSSLNRLETQYF.

The CDR3 DNA sequence: TGTGCCAGCAAGTTCCCCTGGGGGGCGAGCAATCAGCCCCAGCATTTT. Its translation: CASKFPWGASNQPQHF. The V call is TRBV28, the J call TRBJ1-5, with TRBD1 as a possible D gene (6 bases). Germline lookup yields CDR1 MDHEN and CDR2 SYDVKM. The CDR3 sequence is 16 residues long. Trimming left V 7 bases short and J 1 base short, with 17 bases between.

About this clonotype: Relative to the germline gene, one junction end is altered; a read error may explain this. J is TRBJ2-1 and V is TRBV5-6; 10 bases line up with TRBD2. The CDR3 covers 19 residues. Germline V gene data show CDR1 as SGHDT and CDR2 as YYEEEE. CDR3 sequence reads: CASSQPGLARGPEYNEQFF. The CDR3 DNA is TGTGCCAGCAGCCAGCCGGGACTAGCGAGAGGGCCGGAATACAATGAGCAATTCTTC.

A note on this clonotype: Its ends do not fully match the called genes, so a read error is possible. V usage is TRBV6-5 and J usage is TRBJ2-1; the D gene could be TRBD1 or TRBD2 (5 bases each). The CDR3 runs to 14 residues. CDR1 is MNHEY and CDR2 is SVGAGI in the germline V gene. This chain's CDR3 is CVSSYSWGSSEQFF. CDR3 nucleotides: TGTGTCAGCAGTTACTCGTGGGGGAGTAGTGAGCAGTTCTTC.

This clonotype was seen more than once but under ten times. DNA of the CDR3: TGTGCCAGCAGCTCAATCTTCGGGGTGGGTATGAACACTGAAGCTTTCTTT. It specifies CASSSIFGVGMNTEAFF. The gene calls are TRBV5-6 and TRBJ1-1; D is ambiguous. CDR1 and CDR2 from the germline V gene are SGHDT and YYEEEE. V lost 3 bases and J lost 0, with 18 bases in between. CDR3 length: 17 amino acids.

The CDR3 here is CASSFSRGYNEQFF. DNA of the CDR3: TGCGCCAGCAGCTTTAGCAGGGGGTACAATGAGCAGTTCTTC. The rearrangement links TRBV5-1 to TRBJ2-1, with TRBD1 identical over 7 bases. The CDR3 runs to 14 residues. Germline V lookup: CDR1 SGHRS, CDR2 YFSETQ. Trimming at V came to 2 bases and at J to 4 bases, leaving 3 bases not matched to a gene. Together with reference TRBV5-1 and TRBJ2-1, the CDR3 gives the full variable domain: KAGVTQTPRYLIKTRGQQVTLSCSPISGHRSVSWYQQTPGQGLQFLFEYFSETQRNKGNFPGRFSGRQFSNSRSEMNVSTLELGDSALYLCASSFSRGYNEQFFGPGTRLTVL.

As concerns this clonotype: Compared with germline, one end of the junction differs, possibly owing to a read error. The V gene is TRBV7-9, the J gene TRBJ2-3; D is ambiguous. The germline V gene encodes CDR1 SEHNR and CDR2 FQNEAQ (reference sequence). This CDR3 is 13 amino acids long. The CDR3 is CASSSDLIDTQYF. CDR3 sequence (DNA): TGTGCCAGCAGTTCGGACCTCATAGATACACAGTATTTT. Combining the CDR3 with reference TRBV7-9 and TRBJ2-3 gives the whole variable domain DTGVSQNPRHKITKRGQNVTFRCDPISEHNRLYWYRQTLGQGPEFLTYFQNEAQLEKSRLLSDRFSAERPKGSFSTLEIQRTEQGDSAMYLCASSSDLIDTQYFGPGTRLTVL.

DNA of the CDR3: TGTGCCAGCAGCTTAAGAGAGCAGTACTTC. It yields the protein CASSLREQYF. The chain couples TRBV11-2 to TRBJ2-7; D unresolved. CDR3 size: 10 residues. CDR1 SGHAT and CDR2 FQNNGV come from the germline V gene. V lost 2 bases, J lost 7 bases, and 3 bases lay in between.

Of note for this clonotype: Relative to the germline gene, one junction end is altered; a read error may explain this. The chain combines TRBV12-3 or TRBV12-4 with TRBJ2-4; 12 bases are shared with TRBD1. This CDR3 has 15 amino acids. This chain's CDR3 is CASCLVGTGGNIQYF. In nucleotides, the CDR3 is TGTGCCAGCTGTTTAGTAGGGACAGGGGGCAACATTCAGTACTTC.

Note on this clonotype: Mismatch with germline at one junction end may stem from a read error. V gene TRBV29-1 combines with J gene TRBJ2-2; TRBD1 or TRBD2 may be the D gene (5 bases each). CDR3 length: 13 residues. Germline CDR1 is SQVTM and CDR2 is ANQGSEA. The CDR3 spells CSVDTGNTWEPFF. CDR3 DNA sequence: TGCAGCGTGGACACGGGGAACACCTGGGAGCCGTTTTTT.

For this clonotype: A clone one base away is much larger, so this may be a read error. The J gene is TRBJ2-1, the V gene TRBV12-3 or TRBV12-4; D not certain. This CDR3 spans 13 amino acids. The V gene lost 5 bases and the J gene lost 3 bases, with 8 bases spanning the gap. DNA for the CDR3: TGTGCCAGCAGTGTTCAGGACTACAATGAGCAGTTCTTC. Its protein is CASSVQDYNEQFF.

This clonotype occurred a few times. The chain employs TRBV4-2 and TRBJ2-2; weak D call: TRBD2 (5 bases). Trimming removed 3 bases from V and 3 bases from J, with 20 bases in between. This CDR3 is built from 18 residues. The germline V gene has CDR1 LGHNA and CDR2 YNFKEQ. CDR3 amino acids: CASSQEPIGSEYTGELFF. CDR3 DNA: TGTGCCAGCAGCCAGGAACCCATAGGGAGCGAGTACACCGGGGAGCTGTTTTTT.

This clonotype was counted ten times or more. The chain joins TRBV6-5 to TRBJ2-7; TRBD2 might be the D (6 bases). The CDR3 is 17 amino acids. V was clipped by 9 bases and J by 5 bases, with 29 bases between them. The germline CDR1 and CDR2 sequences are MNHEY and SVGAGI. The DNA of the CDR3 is TGTGCCAGTATTCGGCGGTCAGGAGGGCCGGCCGGCAACGAGCAGTACTTC. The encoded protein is CASIRRSGGPAGNEQYF.

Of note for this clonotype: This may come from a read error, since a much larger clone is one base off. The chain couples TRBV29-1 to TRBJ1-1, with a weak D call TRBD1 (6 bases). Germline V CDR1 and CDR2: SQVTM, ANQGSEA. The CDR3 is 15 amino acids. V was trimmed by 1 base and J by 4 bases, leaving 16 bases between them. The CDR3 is CSVEGQGRLGTEAFF. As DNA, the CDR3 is TGCAGCGTTGAAGGTCAGGGGCGGTTGGGCACTGAAGCTTTCTTT. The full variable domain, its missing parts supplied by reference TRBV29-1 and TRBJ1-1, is SAVISQKPSRDICQRGTSLTIQCQVDSQVTMMFWYRQQPGQSLTLIATANQGSEATYESGFVIDKFPISRPNLTFSTLTVSNMSPEDSSIYLCSVEGQGRLGTEAFFGQGTRLTVV.

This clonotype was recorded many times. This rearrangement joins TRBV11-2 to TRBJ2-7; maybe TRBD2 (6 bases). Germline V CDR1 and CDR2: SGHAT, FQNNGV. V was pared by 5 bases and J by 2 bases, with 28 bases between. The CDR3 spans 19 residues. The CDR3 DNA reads TGTGCCAGCAGCCAACCGTCCGGGGCCGTTTACAGGACTACCTACGAGCAGTACTTC. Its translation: CASSQPSGAVYRTTYEQYF. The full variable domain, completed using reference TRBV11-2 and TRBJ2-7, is EAGVAQSPRYKIIEKRQSVAFWCNPISGHATLYWYQQILGQGPKLLIQFQNNGVVDDSQLPKDRFSAERLKGVDSTLKIQPAKLEDSAVYLCASSQPSGAVYRTTYEQYFGPGTRLTVT.

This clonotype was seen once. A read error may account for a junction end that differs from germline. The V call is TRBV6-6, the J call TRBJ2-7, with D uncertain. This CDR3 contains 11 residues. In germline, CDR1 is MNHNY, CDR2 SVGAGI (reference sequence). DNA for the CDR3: TGTGGCAGCAGCCGCTCCTACGAGCAGTACTTC. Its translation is CGSSRSYEQYF.

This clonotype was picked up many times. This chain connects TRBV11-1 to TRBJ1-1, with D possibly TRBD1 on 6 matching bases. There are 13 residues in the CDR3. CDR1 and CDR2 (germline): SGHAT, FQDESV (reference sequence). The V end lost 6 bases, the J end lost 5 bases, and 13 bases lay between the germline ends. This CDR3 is CASSRDMTTEAFF. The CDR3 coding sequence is TGTGCCAGCAGTCGGGACATGACTACTGAAGCTTTCTTT.

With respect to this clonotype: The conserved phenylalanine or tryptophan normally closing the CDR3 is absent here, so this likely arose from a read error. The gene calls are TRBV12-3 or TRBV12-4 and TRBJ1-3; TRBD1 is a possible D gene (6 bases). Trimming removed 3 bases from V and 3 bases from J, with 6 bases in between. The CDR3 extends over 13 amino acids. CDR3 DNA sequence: TGTGCCAGCAGTTTCAGGGGTGGAAACACCATATATTCT. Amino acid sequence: CASSFRGGNTIYS.

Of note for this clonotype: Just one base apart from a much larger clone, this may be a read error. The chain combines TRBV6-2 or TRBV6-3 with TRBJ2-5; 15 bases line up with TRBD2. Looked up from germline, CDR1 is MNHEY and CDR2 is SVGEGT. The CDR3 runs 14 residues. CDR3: CASSGLAGGETLYF. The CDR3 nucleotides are TGTGCCAGCAGTGGACTAGCGGGAGGGGAGACCCTGTACTTC.

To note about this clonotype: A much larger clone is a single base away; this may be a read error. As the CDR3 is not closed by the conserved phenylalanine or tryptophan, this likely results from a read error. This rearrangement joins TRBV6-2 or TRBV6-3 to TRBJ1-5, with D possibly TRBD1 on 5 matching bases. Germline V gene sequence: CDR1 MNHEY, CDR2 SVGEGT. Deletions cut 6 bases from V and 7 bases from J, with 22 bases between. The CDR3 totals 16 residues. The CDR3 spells CASSLGVTGTRQPQHI. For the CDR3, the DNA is TGTGCCAGCAGCCTGGGGGTTACCGGCACGAGGCAGCCCCAGCATATT.

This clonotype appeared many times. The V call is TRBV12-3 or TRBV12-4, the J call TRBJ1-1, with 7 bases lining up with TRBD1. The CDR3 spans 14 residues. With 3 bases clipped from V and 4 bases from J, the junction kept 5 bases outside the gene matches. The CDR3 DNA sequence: TGTGCCAGCAGTTTCAGGGGGGCGCGCACTGAAGCTTTCTTT. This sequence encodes CASSFRGARTEAFF.

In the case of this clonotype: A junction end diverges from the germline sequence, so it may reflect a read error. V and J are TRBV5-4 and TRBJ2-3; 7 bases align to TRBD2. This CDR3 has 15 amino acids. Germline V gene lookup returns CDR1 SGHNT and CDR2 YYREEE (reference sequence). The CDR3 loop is CANSLGGLGTDTQYF. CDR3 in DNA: TGTGCCAACAGCTTGGGAGGACTAGGTACAGATACGCAGTATTTT.

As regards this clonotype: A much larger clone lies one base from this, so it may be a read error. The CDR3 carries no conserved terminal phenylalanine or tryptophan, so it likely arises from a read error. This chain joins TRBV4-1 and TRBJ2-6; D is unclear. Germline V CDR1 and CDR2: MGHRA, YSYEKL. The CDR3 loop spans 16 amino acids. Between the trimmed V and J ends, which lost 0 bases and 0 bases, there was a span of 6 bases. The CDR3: CASSQEGGSGANVLTI. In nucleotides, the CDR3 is TGCGCCAGCAGCCAAGAAGGTGGCTCTGGGGCCAACGTCCTGACTATC.

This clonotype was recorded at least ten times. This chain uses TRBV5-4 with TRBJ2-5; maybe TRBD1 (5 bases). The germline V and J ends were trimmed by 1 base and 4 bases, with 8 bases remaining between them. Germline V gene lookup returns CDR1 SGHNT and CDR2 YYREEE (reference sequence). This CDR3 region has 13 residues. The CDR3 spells CASSLSGAETQYF. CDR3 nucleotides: TGTGCCAGCAGCTTGTCTGGGGCAGAGACCCAGTACTTC.

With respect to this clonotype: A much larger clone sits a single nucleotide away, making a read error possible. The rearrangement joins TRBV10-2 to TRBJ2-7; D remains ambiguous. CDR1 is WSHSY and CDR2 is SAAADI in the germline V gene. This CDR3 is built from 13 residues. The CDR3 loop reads CPSSPVVSYEQYF. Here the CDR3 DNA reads TGCCCCAGCAGCCCTGTTGTGTCCTACGAGCAGTACTTC.